The T cell receptor beta chain described here comes from a study of T cells after somatic rescue of genetic block. Profiled with immunoSEQ multiplex PCR; TCRdb holds only in-frame clones, not every one. This sample has about 67,000 clones; about 90% occur once, and the top ten carry approximately 3%. V was shortened by 1 base and J by 2 bases, with 3 bases between the two germline ends. In germline, CDR1 is MDHEN, CDR2 SYDVKM. The CDR3 is 13 residues long. The clonotype comes from a middle-aged man. Sequencing input: peripheral blood mononuclear cells (PBMCs). The chain carries TRBV28 and TRBJ1-5; D is undetermined. CDR3: CASSLSGNQPQHF. CDR3 coding DNA: TGTGCCAGCAGTTTATCGGGCAATCAGCCCCAGCATTTT.